The source of this T cell receptor (beta chain) is a study of blood T cells in healthy people across ages. Donors each provided approximately 9.6 milliliters of peripheral blood. Germline V gene lookup returns CDR1 DFQATT and CDR2 SNEGSKA (reference sequence). The CDR3 length is 15 residues. V shed 6 bases and J 1 base; nucleotides not matched to a gene: 12. Alongside a J-beta primer mix, a sample-barcoded 5' primer served in a second PCR lasting roughly 6 to 11 cycles. Each of the samples gave a minimum of 2.5 million paired-end reads that contained CDR3. TCRdb redid the calling of the 5' RACE reads with MiXCR, one entry per CDR3 protein. Here the sample spans over 1,200,000 distinct CDR3 sequences, approximately 63% being singletons. A remark on this clonotype: Its antigen is unidentified.

Study-wide findings and caveats: It was the long-lived donors that had more naive CD4+ cells and higher diversity than aged donors. No one knew whether donors had CMV, which possibly confounded expanded clonotype changes.

The rearrangement links TRBV20-1 to TRBJ2-7, with TRBD1 matching 7 bases. The specimen sequenced was blood. This TCR derives from a man younger than 35 in good health. CDR3 in amino acids: CSARNPGQSSYEQYF. The CDR3 DNA follows: TGCAGTGCCCGGAACCCGGGACAGAGTTCCTACGAGCAGTACTTC.